What follows are 27 T cell receptor beta chains derived from one specimen sequenced in a study of blood T cell repertoires in COVID-19. Sequencing was performed with immunoSEQ multiplex PCR; in TCRdb, only in-frame clones are kept and a portion is missing. The top ten clones hold under 4% of a sample with 55,000 to 70,000 clones, 79% of them seen once. Sequencing input: peripheral blood. The receptor source for this set is a man aged 55-75 years with acute or convalescent COVID-19.

This clone has more than one count but fewer than ten. The chain employs TRBV4-1 and TRBJ2-1; 8 bases fit TRBD2. V lost 3 bases and J lost 5; bases outside the gene matches: 9. Germline assignment: CDR1 MGHRA and CDR2 YSYEKL. The CDR3 loop spans 16 amino acids. DNA for the CDR3: TGCGCCAGCAGCCACACGGGACTAGTAGGGCACAATGAGCAGTTCTTC. Translated: CASSHTGLVGHNEQFF.

J is TRBJ1-1 and V is TRBV5-1; 9 nucleotides agree with TRBD1. The CDR3 runs to 14 residues. Germline values: CDR1 SGHRS, CDR2 YFSETQ. V shed 5 bases and J 6 bases; nucleotides not matched to a gene: 8. The CDR3 loop is CASSLRTGVAEAFF. CDR3 coding DNA: TGCGCCAGCAGTTTAAGGACAGGGGTGGCTGAAGCTTTCTTT.

This clone was recorded a few times. The chain couples TRBV5-1 to TRBJ2-7, with TRBD1 matching 8 bases. The CDR3 has 16 residues. Germline V gives CDR1 SGHRS, CDR2 YFSETQ. The V gene end was trimmed by 4 bases and the J gene end by 4 bases; junction bases not matched to a gene: 13. The CDR3 reads CASSPYWPGGGYEQYF. The DNA for the CDR3 is TGCGCCAGCAGCCCGTACTGGCCAGGGGGCGGGTACGAGCAGTACTTC.

This chain links TRBV15 with TRBJ2-3; possible D gene TRBD2, 6 bases. Trimming took off 1 base at V and 5 bases at J, with 10 bases between the two ends. The CDR3 spans 14 residues. CDR1 and CDR2 from the germline V gene are LNHNV and YYDKDF (reference sequence). CDR3 bases: TGTGCCACCAGCAGAGTTACGGAGGGAGATACGCAGTATTTT. This encodes CATSRVTEGDTQYF.

This chain links TRBV27 with TRBJ2-3; 9 bases are a match to TRBD2. The CDR3 is 17 amino acids. The germline CDR1 and CDR2 sequences are MNHEY and SMNVEV (reference sequence). The V and J ends lost 7 bases and 0 bases, in that order; junction bases with no gene match: 11. As DNA, the CDR3 is TGTGCCAGCAAAGGCGGGGGGGCCACGTTAAGCACAGATACGCAGTATTTT. This sequence encodes CASKGGGATLSTDTQYF.

The gene calls are TRBV7-8 and TRBJ2-2, with 8 bases identical to TRBD2. The CDR3 runs to 15 residues. Germline trimming cut 5 bases from V and 8 bases from J; bases unmatched to any gene: 10. Per the germline V gene, CDR1 is SGHVS and CDR2 is FQNEAQ. Here the CDR3 reads CASSDLAGLTGELFF. The DNA of the CDR3 is TGTGCCAGCAGCGATCTAGCGGGCCTTACTGGGGAGCTGTTTTTT.

A few counts support this clone. The chain links TRBV7-3 to TRBJ2-5; TRBD2 is a possible D gene (6 bases). The V gene lost 3 bases and the J gene lost 5 bases, with 10 bases spanning the gap. Germline CDR1 reads SGHTA; CDR2 reads FQGTGA. The CDR3 has 13 residues. This CDR3 reads CASSFGGWETQYF. DNA of the CDR3: TGTGCCAGCAGCTTCGGGGGTTGGGAGACCCAGTACTTC.

The chain couples TRBV14 to TRBJ1-4; D is ambiguous. The CDR3 is 14 residues long. Germline CDR1 reads SGHDN; CDR2 reads FVKESK. Trimming pared 2 bases from V and 4 bases from J, leaving 8 bases between. The CDR3 coding sequence is TGTGCCAGCAGCCAACTCAGATATAATGAAAAACTGTTTTTT. Translation: CASSQLRYNEKLFF.

For the CDR3, the DNA is TGTGCCAGCAGCGTGGCAGGCTCCGGCGCCTACGAGCAGTACTTC. Encoded protein: CASSVAGSGAYEQYF. The rearrangement links TRBV7-3 to TRBJ2-7; no definite D call. V lost 5 bases and J lost 2, with 16 bases in between. This CDR3 has 15 residues. The germline gives CDR1 SGHTA, CDR2 FQGTGA.

J is TRBJ1-1 and V is TRBV10-3; D gene unclear. From germline, CDR1 is ENHRY and CDR2 SYGVKD. V lost 0 bases and J 7 bases, leaving 9 bases between the germline ends. This CDR3 region has 13 residues. The CDR3 DNA reads TGTGCCATCAGTGAGTCCACGGGGATTGAAGCTTTCTTT. It specifies CAISESTGIEAFF.

This sequence joins TRBV28 and TRBJ1-1; 8 nucleotides agree with TRBD1. Trimming removed 2 bases from V and 1 base from J; junction bases left unmatched: 6. This CDR3 contains 16 residues. CDR1 and CDR2 from the germline V gene are MDHEN and SYDVKM. The chain's CDR3 is CASSLGVRGPNTEAFF. The CDR3 DNA reads as TGTGCCAGCAGTTTAGGGGTCAGGGGGCCGAACACTGAAGCTTTCTTT.

Regarding this clone: The same CDR3 also results from other DNA sequences found in this sample. The J gene is TRBJ1-6, the V gene TRBV7-9; 7 bases fit TRBD1. Per germline, CDR1 SEHNR and CDR2 FQNEAQ (reference sequence). Trimming at V came to 5 bases and at J to 9 bases, leaving 4 bases not matched to a gene. The CDR3 runs to 13 residues. The CDR3 loop is CASSGTVGSPLHF. The DNA for the CDR3 is TGTGCCAGCAGCGGGACAGTGGGTTCACCCCTCCACTTT.

This chain links TRBV6-6 with TRBJ2-7; D is possibly TRBD2 (5 bases). The germline V and J ends were trimmed by 2 bases and 3 bases, with 8 bases remaining between them. CDR3 length: 13 residues. The germline CDR1 and CDR2 sequences are MNHNY and SVGAGI (reference sequence). DNA for the CDR3: TGTGCCAGCAGTTACCTGGGGAGCTACGAGCAGTACTTC. Its translation is CASSYLGSYEQYF.

The V and J genes are TRBV2 and TRBJ2-7, with D possibly being TRBD2 (7 bases). V was shortened by 8 bases and J by 4 bases, with 12 bases between the two germline ends. The CDR3 is made up of 12 amino acids. The germline V gene encodes CDR1 SNHLY and CDR2 FYNNEI. Here the CDR3 reads CASGGAEYEQYF. CDR3 DNA: TGTGCCAGCGGGGGGGCCGAGTACGAGCAGTACTTC.

V and J are TRBV15 and TRBJ2-1, with 12 bases fitting TRBD1. With 0 bases clipped from V and 10 bases from J, the junction kept 4 bases outside the gene matches. CDR1 and CDR2 from the germline V gene are LNHNV and YYDKDF (reference sequence). This CDR3 region has 15 residues. The CDR3 region is CATSREGQGAREQFF. Written as DNA, the CDR3 is TGTGCCACCAGCAGAGAGGGACAGGGGGCGAGGGAGCAGTTCTTC.

V is TRBV9 and J is TRBJ1-2; D ambiguous. The germline V and J ends were trimmed by 7 bases and 7 bases, with 8 bases remaining between them. CDR3 length equals 10 residues. Germline CDR1 and CDR2: SGDLS and YYNGEE. CDR3 nucleotide sequence: TGTGCCAGCCCCTCGGGTGGCTACACCTTC. Translation: CASPSGGYTF.

The chain has TRBV10-3 and TRBJ2-1; TRBD1 matches at 9 bases. The CDR3 runs to 14 residues. The germline V gene encodes CDR1 ENHRY and CDR2 SYGVKD. J was trimmed by 6 bases and V by 7 bases; bases with no gene match: 7. The CDR3 loop reads CAIKLTGGVNEQFF. CDR3 bases: TGTGCCATCAAACTGACAGGGGGAGTCAATGAGCAGTTCTTC.

The rearrangement uses TRBV6-5 and TRBJ1-5, with D perhaps TRBD1 (5 bases). Deletions cut 6 bases from V and 5 bases from J, with 14 bases between. Germline V gene sequence: CDR1 MNHEY, CDR2 SVGAGI. The CDR3 runs 14 residues. For the CDR3, the DNA is TGTGCCAGCAGGGAGAACAGGCTTGATCAGCCCCAGCATTTT. It specifies CASRENRLDQPQHF.

The chain uses TRBV24-1 and TRBJ2-7, with D hard to call. Trimming pared 0 bases from V and 3 bases from J, leaving 5 bases between. CDR1 is KGHDR, CDR2 SFDVKD, per germline. The CDR3 runs to 13 residues. This CDR3 reads CATSDLNSYEQYF. In DNA, the CDR3 is TGTGCCACCAGTGATTTGAATAGCTACGAGCAGTACTTC.

The V and J genes are TRBV10-3 and TRBJ1-2, with D perhaps TRBD1 (6 bases). Trimming shortened V by 2 bases and J by 7 bases, and 8 bases separated the two germline ends. There are 12 residues in the CDR3. Germline assignment: CDR1 ENHRY and CDR2 SYGVKD. The CDR3 DNA is TGTGCCATCAGTGAGGCCAGGGGTGGCTACACCTTC. Its translation: CAISEARGGYTF.

This rearrangement joins TRBV5-4 to TRBJ1-3, with D uncertain. Trimming left V 5 bases short and J 0 bases short, with 6 bases between. This CDR3 comprises 13 residues. The V gene's germline CDR1 is SGHNT and CDR2 YYREEE (reference sequence). CDR3 in amino acids: CASRQFSGNTIYF. The CDR3 DNA is TGTGCCAGCAGACAGTTCTCTGGAAACACCATATATTTT.

The V gene is TRBV29-1, the J gene TRBJ1-5; D perhaps matches TRBD1 (5 bases). The CDR3 sequence is 13 residues long. The V and J ends lost 4 bases and 4 bases respectively, with 11 bases between them. CDR1 is SQVTM and CDR2 is ANQGSEA in the germline V gene. CDR3 in amino acids: CSVGGQGNQPQHF. The CDR3 region has the DNA TGCAGCGTTGGGGGCCAGGGTAATCAGCCCCAGCATTTT.

The chain uses TRBV28 and TRBJ1-5; D unresolved. Trimming pared 2 bases from V and 6 bases from J, leaving 5 bases between. This CDR3 contains 12 residues. Per germline, CDR1 MDHEN and CDR2 SYDVKM. This chain's CDR3 is CASSLPFQPQHF. CDR3 nucleotides: TGTGCCAGCAGTTTACCCTTTCAGCCCCAGCATTTT.

The rearrangement joins TRBV5-4 to TRBJ1-2; D not certain. CDR3 size: 13 residues. CDR1 and CDR2 (germline): SGHNT, YYREEE (reference sequence). The V gene lost 2 bases and the J gene lost 4 bases, with 9 bases spanning the gap. This CDR3 reads CASSFGEGYGYTF. The CDR3 DNA is TGTGCCAGCAGCTTCGGAGAGGGCTATGGCTACACCTTC.

CDR3 sequence: CASSLHPGSYEQYF. The CDR3 nucleotides are TGTGCCAGCAGCTTACACCCGGGTTCCTACGAGCAGTACTTC. The genes are TRBV7-9 and TRBJ2-7; D ambiguous. In germline, CDR1 is SEHNR, CDR2 FQNEAQ (reference sequence). V lost 2 bases to trimming and J lost 1 base, with 9 bases between them. The CDR3 spans 14 residues.

The V and J genes are TRBV24-1 and TRBJ1-4, with a weak D call TRBD1 (5 bases). There are 16 residues in the CDR3. Per the germline V gene, CDR1 is KGHDR and CDR2 is SFDVKD. V lost 2 bases and J lost 1, with 10 bases in between. The CDR3, as DNA: TGTGCCACCAGTGATTCAAGACAGTTAACTAATGAAAAACTGTTTTTT. Encoded protein: CATSDSRQLTNEKLFF.

This clone was recorded a few times. J is TRBJ2-7 and V is TRBV5-1; TRBD1 aligns across 10 bases. CDR1 and CDR2 from the germline V gene are SGHRS and YFSETQ. The CDR3 covers 13 residues. Trimming at V came to 4 bases and at J to 6 bases, leaving 4 bases not matched to a gene. The CDR3 region has the DNA TGCGCCAGCAGCGCCGGGACAGGGGCCGAGCAGTACTTC. It is translated as CASSAGTGAEQYF.